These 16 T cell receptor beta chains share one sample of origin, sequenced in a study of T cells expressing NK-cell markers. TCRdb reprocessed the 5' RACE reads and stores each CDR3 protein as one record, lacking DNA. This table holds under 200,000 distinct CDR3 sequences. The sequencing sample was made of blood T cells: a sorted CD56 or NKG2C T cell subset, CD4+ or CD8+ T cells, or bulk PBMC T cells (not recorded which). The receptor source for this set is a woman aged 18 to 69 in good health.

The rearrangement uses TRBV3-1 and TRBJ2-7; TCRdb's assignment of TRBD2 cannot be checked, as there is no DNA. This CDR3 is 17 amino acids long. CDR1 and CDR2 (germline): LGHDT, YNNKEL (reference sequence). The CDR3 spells CASSQDSVRTLSYEQYF.

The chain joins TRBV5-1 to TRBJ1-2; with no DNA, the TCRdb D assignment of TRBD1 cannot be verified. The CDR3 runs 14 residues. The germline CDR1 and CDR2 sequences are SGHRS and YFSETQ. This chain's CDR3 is CASSSQGENYGYTF.

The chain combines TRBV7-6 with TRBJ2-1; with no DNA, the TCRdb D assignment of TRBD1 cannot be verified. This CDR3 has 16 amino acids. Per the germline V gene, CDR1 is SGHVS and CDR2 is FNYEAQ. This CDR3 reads CASSLERAGSYNEQFF.

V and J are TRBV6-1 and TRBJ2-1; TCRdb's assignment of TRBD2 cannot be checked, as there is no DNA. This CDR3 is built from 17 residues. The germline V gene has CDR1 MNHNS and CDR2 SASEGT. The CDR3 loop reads CASSKETGTSAYNEQFF.

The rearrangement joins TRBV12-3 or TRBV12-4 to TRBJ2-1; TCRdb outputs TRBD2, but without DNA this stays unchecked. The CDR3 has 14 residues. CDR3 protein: CASSLAGGYNEQFF.

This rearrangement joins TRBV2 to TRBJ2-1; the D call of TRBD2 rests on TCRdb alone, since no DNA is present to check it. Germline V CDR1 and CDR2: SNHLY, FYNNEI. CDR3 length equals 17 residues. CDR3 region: CASSSGLAGGTYNEQFF. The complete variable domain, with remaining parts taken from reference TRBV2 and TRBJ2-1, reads EPEVTQTPSHQVTQMGQEVILRCVPISNHLYFYWYRQILGQKVEFLVSFYNNEISEKSEIFDDQFSVERPDGSNFTLKIRSTKLEDSAMYFCASSSGLAGGTYNEQFFGPGTRLTVL.

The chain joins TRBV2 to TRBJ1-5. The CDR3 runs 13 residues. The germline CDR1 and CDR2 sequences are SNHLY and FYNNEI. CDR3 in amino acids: CASSEGQGRSQHF.

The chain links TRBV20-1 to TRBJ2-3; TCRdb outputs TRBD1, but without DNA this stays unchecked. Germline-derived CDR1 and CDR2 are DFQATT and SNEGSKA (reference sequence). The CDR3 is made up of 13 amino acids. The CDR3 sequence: CSATDSRTHTQYF.

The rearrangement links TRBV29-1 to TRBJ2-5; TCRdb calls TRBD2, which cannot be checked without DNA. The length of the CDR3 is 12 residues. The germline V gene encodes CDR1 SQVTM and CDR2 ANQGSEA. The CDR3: CSGGRLEETQYF.

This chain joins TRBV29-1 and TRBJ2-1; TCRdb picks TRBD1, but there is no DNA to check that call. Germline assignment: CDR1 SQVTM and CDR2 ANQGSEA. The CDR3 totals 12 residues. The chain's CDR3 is CSVGRTGREQFF.

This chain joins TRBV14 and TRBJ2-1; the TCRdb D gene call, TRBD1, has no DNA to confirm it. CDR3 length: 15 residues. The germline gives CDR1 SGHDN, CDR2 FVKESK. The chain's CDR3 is CASSHAPDLLLEQFF. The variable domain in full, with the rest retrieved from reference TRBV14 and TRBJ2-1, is EAGVTQFPSHSVIEKGQTVTLRCDPISGHDNLYWYRRVMGKEIKFLLHFVKESKQDESGMPNNRFLAERTGGTYSTLKVQPAELEDSGVYFCASSHAPDLLLEQFFGPGTRLTVL.

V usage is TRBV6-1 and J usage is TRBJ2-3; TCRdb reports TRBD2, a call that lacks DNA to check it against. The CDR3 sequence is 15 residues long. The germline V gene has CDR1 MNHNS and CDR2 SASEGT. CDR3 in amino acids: CASRGTSGSMDTQYF.

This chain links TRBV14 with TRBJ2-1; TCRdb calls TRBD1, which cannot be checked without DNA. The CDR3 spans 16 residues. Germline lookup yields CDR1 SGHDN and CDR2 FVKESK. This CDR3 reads CASSRPGPALGHEQFF.

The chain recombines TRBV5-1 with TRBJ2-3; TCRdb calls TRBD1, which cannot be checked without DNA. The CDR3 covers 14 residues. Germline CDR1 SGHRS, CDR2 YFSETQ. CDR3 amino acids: CASSFGTVTDTQYF. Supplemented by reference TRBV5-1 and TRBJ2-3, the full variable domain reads KAGVTQTPRYLIKTRGQQVTLSCSPISGHRSVSWYQQTPGQGLQFLFEYFSETQRNKGNFPGRFSGRQFSNSRSEMNVSTLELGDSALYLCASSFGTVTDTQYFGPGTRLTVL.

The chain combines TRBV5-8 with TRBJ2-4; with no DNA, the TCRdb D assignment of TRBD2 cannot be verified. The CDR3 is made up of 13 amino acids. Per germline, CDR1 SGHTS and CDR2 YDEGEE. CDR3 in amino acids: CASKDEGRNIQYF.

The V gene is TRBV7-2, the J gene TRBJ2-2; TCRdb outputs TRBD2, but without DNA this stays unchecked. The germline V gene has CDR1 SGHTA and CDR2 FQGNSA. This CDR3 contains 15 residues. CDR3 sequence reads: CASSQGGANTGELFF.